The TCR beta chain under discussion was sequenced for a study of cytomegalovirus exposure and HLA in healthy donors. Primers for the PCR totalled 60 Vbeta and 13 Jbeta. Method: immunoSEQ multiplex PCR; TCRdb's copy keeps in-frame clones and lacks some. The sample carries approximately 150,000 clones, about 80% recorded once. About this clone: Its target is unknown.

Study outcomes and limitations: For most TCR sequences rarity was the rule, although some public TCRs occurred in many donors.

The clonotype comes from a man aged 18 to 30 in good health and CMV-seropositive. The specimen sequenced was PBMCs.

The CDR3 bases are TGTGCCAGCAGTAGTGGGCAGGGTCAGGACACTGAAGCTTTCTTT. It yields the protein CASSSGQGQDTEAFF. This rearrangement joins TRBV6-5 to TRBJ1-1, with a weak D call TRBD1 (5 bases). Looked up from germline, CDR1 is MNHEY and CDR2 is SVGAGI. Deletions cut 5 bases from V and 3 bases from J, with 16 bases between. CDR3 length equals 15 residues.